The 25 T cell receptor beta chains listed next were all sequenced from one sample in a study of control samples from healthy donors and cancer patients. The method was immunoSEQ multiplex PCR; TCRdb's version includes in-frame clones alone and lacks a portion of them. The sample includes 100,000 to 150,000 clones, about 90% of them seen just once. The sample consisted of blood. The receptors come from a man younger than 35 in good health.

This clone was seen a single time. The chain has TRBV5-1 and TRBJ2-2, with D maybe TRBD1 (6 bases). The CDR3 loop spans 14 amino acids. Germline V gene lookup returns CDR1 SGHRS and CDR2 YFSETQ. Trimming stripped 0 bases from V and 6 bases from J, with 9 bases between. CDR3 loop: CASSLGQGSGELFF. The CDR3 DNA reads TGCGCCAGCAGCTTGGGGCAGGGGTCCGGGGAGCTGTTTTTT.

The chain uses TRBV4-3 and TRBJ2-3; 9 nucleotides match TRBD1. The CDR3 totals 18 residues. V lost 0 bases and J lost 6; bases outside the gene matches: 13. Germline assignment: CDR1 LGHNA and CDR2 YSLEER. DNA of the CDR3: TGCGCCAGCAGCCAAGATCTTTTGGGGACAGGGAGCGTGGATACGCAGTATTTT. Residues: CASSQDLLGTGSVDTQYF.

The chain uses TRBV28 and TRBJ1-5; D is perhaps TRBD1 (6 bases). Germline CDR1 reads MDHEN; CDR2 reads SYDVKM. Trimming took off 5 bases at V and 7 bases at J, with 18 bases between the two ends. CDR3 length equals 15 residues. For the CDR3, the DNA is TGTGCCAGCAGTCCCGGGACACCATCGGGCCAGCCCCAGCATTTT. Amino acid sequence: CASSPGTPSGQPQHF.

The chain combines TRBV29-1 with TRBJ2-1; TRBD2 aligns across 9 bases. This CDR3 region has 13 residues. Looked up from germline, CDR1 is SQVTM and CDR2 is ANQGSEA. V trimming: 3 bases; J trimming: 8 bases; junction bases outside the gene matches: 5. The CDR3 DNA is TGCAGCGTTGAGCGGGAGGGCGGCTATGAGCAGTTCTTC. Protein: CSVEREGGYEQFF.

The genes are TRBV10-3 and TRBJ2-1, with no clear D. Trimming took off 5 bases at V and 8 bases at J, with 7 bases between the two ends. CDR1 and CDR2 from the germline V gene are ENHRY and SYGVKD. CDR3 length: 11 amino acids. CDR3 in amino acids: CAISLLDEQFF. CDR3 in DNA: TGTGCCATCAGTCTTCTCGATGAGCAGTTCTTC.

The chain links TRBV7-9 to TRBJ1-2; D is undetermined. The germline V and J ends were trimmed by 8 bases and 2 bases, with 18 bases remaining between them. CDR1 and CDR2 from the germline V gene are SEHNR and FQNEAQ (reference sequence). The CDR3 spans 15 residues. CDR3 in DNA: TGTGCCAGCCCGATAAACAATGGAGAGAACTATGGCTACACCTTC. It specifies CASPINNGENYGYTF.

The CDR3 loop is CAWRTRDRHWGYTF. CDR3 DNA sequence: TGTGCCTGGAGGACCCGGGACAGGCATTGGGGCTACACCTTC. The chain employs TRBV30 and TRBJ1-2, with TRBD1 matching over 8 bases. Germline V gene data show CDR1 as GTSNPN and CDR2 as SVGIG (reference sequence). Trimming took 3 bases from V and 8 from J; bases not matched to a gene: 11. The CDR3 consists of 14 residues.

J is TRBJ1-2 and V is TRBV5-1; no definite D call. This CDR3 contains 14 residues. The ends were cut back, 4 bases at V and 0 bases at J, with 10 bases in the middle. Germline lookup yields CDR1 SGHRS and CDR2 YFSETQ. CDR3 protein: CASSPQPSNYGYTF. DNA for the CDR3: TGCGCCAGCAGCCCACAGCCGTCTAACTATGGCTACACCTTC. Full variable domain (outside the CDR3, taken from reference TRBV5-1 and TRBJ1-2): KAGVTQTPRYLIKTRGQQVTLSCSPISGHRSVSWYQQTPGQGLQFLFEYFSETQRNKGNFPGRFSGRQFSNSRSEMNVSTLELGDSALYLCASSPQPSNYGYTFGSGTRLTVV.

The chain recombines TRBV19 with TRBJ1-4, with D possibly being TRBD1 (6 bases). This CDR3 region has 15 residues. In germline, CDR1 is LNHDA, CDR2 SQIVND (reference sequence). The V gene lost 3 bases and the J gene lost 5 bases, with 13 bases spanning the gap. In DNA form, the CDR3 reads TGTGCCAGTAGTATCCCCCGGACAGAAAATGAAAAACTGTTTTTT. It codes for CASSIPRTENEKLFF.

The chain couples TRBV6-2 or TRBV6-3 to TRBJ1-4; TRBD1 agrees at 9 bases. This CDR3 spans 14 amino acids. Germline V gene data show CDR1 as MNHEY and CDR2 as SVGEGT. The junction had 2 bases not matched to a gene; V was cut back by 5 bases and J by 4 bases. The CDR3 DNA reads TGTGCCAGCAGTCCGGGACAGGGTAATGAAAAACTGTTTTTT. This gives the protein CASSPGQGNEKLFF.

V gene TRBV28 combines with J gene TRBJ1-2, with D possibly being TRBD1 (5 bases). Germline assignment: CDR1 MDHEN and CDR2 SYDVKM. V shed 8 bases and J shed 5 bases, with 9 bases lying between them. The CDR3 spans 11 residues. The CDR3 nucleotides read TGTGCCAGCGGGGGATTTTATGGCTACACCTTC. Amino acid sequence: CASGGFYGYTF.

This clone has a handful of counts. The chain couples TRBV28 to TRBJ2-1; 14 positions agree with TRBD2. This CDR3 spans 17 amino acids. Unmatched junction bases numbered 9, after V lost 4 bases and J lost 7 bases. Germline V gene sequence: CDR1 MDHEN, CDR2 SYDVKM. The CDR3 coding sequence is TGTGCCAGCAGTTCCATAGGACTAGCGGGAGGTAAAAATGAGCAGTTCTTC. Protein sequence: CASSSIGLAGGKNEQFF.

The chain links TRBV18 to TRBJ2-7; D is tentatively TRBD1 or TRBD2 (5 bases each). The CDR3 has 16 amino acids. CDR1 and CDR2 from the germline V gene are KGHSH and LQKENI. Trimming pared 4 bases from V and 2 bases from J, leaving 18 bases between. The CDR3 reads CASSLITGTATYEQYF. The CDR3, as DNA: TGTGCCAGCTCACTGATTACCGGGACCGCGACCTACGAGCAGTACTTC. The full variable domain, completed using reference TRBV18 and TRBJ2-7, is NAGVMQNPRHLVRRRGQEARLRCSPMKGHSHVYWYRQLPEEGLKFMVYLQKENIIDESGMPKERFSAEFPKEGPSILRIQQVVRGDSAAYFCASSLITGTATYEQYFGPGTRLTVT.

The gene calls are TRBV28 and TRBJ1-5; D is uncertain. Trimming shortened V by 3 bases and J by 4 bases, and 7 bases separated the two germline ends. The CDR3 runs to 13 residues. The germline CDR1 and CDR2 sequences are MDHEN and SYDVKM. This chain's CDR3 is CASSFGGNQPQHF. CDR3 in DNA: TGTGCCAGCAGTTTTGGAGGGAATCAGCCCCAGCATTTT.

This chain connects TRBV5-1 to TRBJ2-5, with D perhaps TRBD2 (5 bases). V lost 4 bases and J 1 base, leaving 17 bases between the germline ends. Germline V CDR1 and CDR2: SGHRS, YFSETQ. There are 16 residues in the CDR3. CDR3 bases: TGCGCCAGCAGCCTCTCCCCCTCGGGGAGCCAAGAGACCCAGTACTTC. Protein sequence: CASSLSPSGSQETQYF.

The V and J genes are TRBV29-1 and TRBJ2-3; 8 bases align to TRBD2. The CDR3 spans 16 residues. CDR1 and CDR2 from the germline V gene are SQVTM and ANQGSEA. V dropped 0 bases and J dropped 4; count of bases not matched to a gene: 9. CDR3 region: CSVEDLSGSIADTQYF. In DNA form, the CDR3 reads TGCAGCGTTGAAGATCTGAGCGGGAGCATCGCAGATACGCAGTATTTT.

This chain uses TRBV7-3 with TRBJ2-7, with TRBD2 matching 7 bases. Unmatched junction bases numbered 4, after V lost 5 bases and J lost 3 bases. CDR3 size: 13 residues. CDR1 is SGHTA, CDR2 FQGTGA, per germline. CDR3 region: CASSPGGVYEQYF. CDR3 nucleotides: TGTGCCAGCAGCCCTGGGGGGGTCTACGAGCAGTACTTC.

V usage is TRBV5-4 and J usage is TRBJ2-7; tentative D call: TRBD2 (5 bases). Per germline, CDR1 SGHNT and CDR2 YYREEE (reference sequence). The CDR3 totals 14 residues. The V end lost 0 bases, the J end lost 3 bases, and 10 bases lay between the germline ends. The CDR3 sequence: CASSLASSSYEQYF. The CDR3 DNA reads TGTGCCAGCAGCTTGGCCTCTAGCAGCTACGAGCAGTACTTC.

The chain has TRBV6-5 and TRBJ1-1, with 9 positions matching TRBD1. CDR3 size: 14 residues. Germline V gene lookup returns CDR1 MNHEY and CDR2 SVGAGI. V trimming: 6 bases; J trimming: 5 bases; junction bases outside the gene matches: 7. Written as DNA, the CDR3 is TGTGCCAGCAGCAGGGACAGGGTGCTAACTGAAGCTTTCTTT. It translates to CASSRDRVLTEAFF.

The chain is built from TRBV6-2 or TRBV6-3 and TRBJ2-3, with unresolved D. CDR1 and CDR2 from the germline V gene are MNHEY and SVGEGT. The CDR3 runs to 14 residues. V lost 0 bases, J lost 5 bases, and 9 bases lay in between. The CDR3 sequence: CASSYSWSQDTQYF. The CDR3 bases are TGTGCCAGCAGTTACTCTTGGAGTCAAGATACGCAGTATTTT.

The chain employs TRBV4-3 and TRBJ2-3, with D uncertain. CDR3 length equals 13 residues. V lost 1 base to trimming and J lost 6 bases, with 8 bases between them. Germline CDR1 LGHNA, CDR2 YSLEER. The CDR3 sequence: CASSQGRPDTQYF. In nucleotides, the CDR3 is TGCGCCAGCAGCCAAGGCAGGCCCGATACGCAGTATTTT.

The chain links TRBV27 to TRBJ1-1; 7 positions match TRBD1. Trimming cost V 2 bases and J 5 bases; bases outside gene matches: 5. This CDR3 spans 14 amino acids. In germline, CDR1 is MNHEY, CDR2 SMNVEV (reference sequence). As DNA, the CDR3 is TGTGCCAGCAGTTTAAGGCAGGGGGGTACTGAAGCTTTCTTT. Amino acid sequence: CASSLRQGGTEAFF.

This clone has only a few counts. The chain combines TRBV5-4 with TRBJ2-7, with 10 bases that match TRBD2. This CDR3 contains 15 residues. Germline-derived CDR1 and CDR2 are SGHNT and YYREEE (reference sequence). V lost 2 bases, J lost 6 bases, and 8 bases stayed unmatched. The CDR3, as DNA: TGTGCCAGCAGCTTAGCGGGAGGGCCTTACTCCGAGCAGTACTTC. Its protein is CASSLAGGPYSEQYF. Using reference TRBV5-4 and TRBJ2-7 for the parts outside the CDR3, the full variable domain is ETGVTQSPTHLIKTRGQQVTLRCSSQSGHNTVSWYQQALGQGPQFIFQYYREEENGRGNFPPRFSGLQFPNYSSELNVNALELDDSALYLCASSLAGGPYSEQYFGPGTRLTVT.

A remark on this clone: This sample includes further DNA sequences coding for the same CDR3. The CDR3 region has the DNA TGTGCCAGCTCACAGGGGGCTTCTGGAAACACCATATATTTT. Protein: CASSQGASGNTIYF. This chain joins TRBV18 and TRBJ1-3, with 7 nucleotides matching TRBD1. Germline V gene lookup returns CDR1 KGHSH and CDR2 LQKENI. Losses at the gene ends were 4 bases for V and 1 base for J; bases not matched to a gene: 1. This CDR3 is built from 14 residues.

V and J are TRBV5-1 and TRBJ1-2; D call uncertain. The CDR3 covers 13 residues. Trimming cost V 0 bases and J 3 bases, with 6 bases left between them. Germline lookup yields CDR1 SGHRS and CDR2 YFSETQ. For the CDR3, the DNA is TGCGCCAGCAGCTTGGAAGTAGACTATGGCTACACCTTC. As protein: CASSLEVDYGYTF.